Following are 4 T cell receptor beta chains from one sample sequenced in a study of shared clonotypes between healthy human individuals (dated by TCRdb to the early 2020s). Library creation used the immunoSEQ multiplex PCR assay. Entries here come from immuneACCESS through TCRdb and include only in-frame sequences with V and J called. Some clones fail to appear in such tables; in the studies checked, an unresolved V gene covers under half of the shortfall, and the cause of the remainder is unknown. This sample gives roughly 1,500,000 clones in total; about 98.5% of them show up just once. Of the sample, around 0.33% is held by the ten largest clones. The specimen was naive CD4+ T cells sorted from blood. The sample's cell subset or site label, decoded: CD45RA+ positively selected. Receptor source: a man between 25 and 39 years old in good health.

The chain has TRBV9 and TRBJ2-3, with 8 nucleotides matching TRBD2. The germline CDR1 and CDR2 sequences are SGDLS and YYNGEE. The CDR3 loop spans 18 amino acids. J gave up 6 bases and V 0 bases, and 15 bases lay outside the gene matches. The CDR3 region is CASSVDGRSGSSGDTQYF. The CDR3 DNA reads as TGTGCCAGCAGCGTAGATGGTCGGAGCGGGAGTTCAGGGGATACGCAGTATTTT. The whole variable domain, filled in from reference TRBV9 and TRBJ2-3, reads DSGVTQTPKHLITATGQRVTLRCSPRSGDLSVYWYQQSLDQGLQFLIQYYNGEERAKGNILERFSAQQFPDLHSELNLSSLELGDSALYFCASSVDGRSGSSGDTQYFGPGTRLTVL.

V usage is TRBV7-2 and J usage is TRBJ2-3; D is perhaps TRBD2 (6 bases). CDR1 is SGHTA and CDR2 is FQGNSA in the germline V gene. V gave up 3 bases and J gave up 2 bases, with 12 bases separating them. The CDR3 is 15 amino acids. The CDR3 region is CASSFPGLVTDTQYF. The CDR3 region has the DNA TGTGCCAGCAGCTTTCCGGGACTCGTCACAGATACGCAGTATTTT.

The chain carries TRBV19 and TRBJ2-1, with TRBD2 identical over 9 bases. The ends lost 6 bases at V and 4 bases at J; junction bases unmatched: 13. This CDR3 contains 17 residues. Per the germline V gene, CDR1 is LNHDA and CDR2 is SQIVND (reference sequence). The DNA for the CDR3 is TGTGCCAGTAGAATCTGGGGAGCGGGAGGACTTTACAATGAGCAGTTCTTC. The encoded protein is CASRIWGAGGLYNEQFF.

The chain combines TRBV28 with TRBJ2-7, with TRBD2 matching 7 bases. Germline CDR1 is MDHEN and CDR2 is SYDVKM. The CDR3 loop spans 14 amino acids. After removal of 3 bases from V and 2 bases from J, the junction contained 4 bases not matched to a gene. The CDR3 coding sequence is TGTGCCAGCAGTTTGGAGGGGACTACCTACGAGCAGTACTTC. Protein sequence: CASSLEGTTYEQYF.